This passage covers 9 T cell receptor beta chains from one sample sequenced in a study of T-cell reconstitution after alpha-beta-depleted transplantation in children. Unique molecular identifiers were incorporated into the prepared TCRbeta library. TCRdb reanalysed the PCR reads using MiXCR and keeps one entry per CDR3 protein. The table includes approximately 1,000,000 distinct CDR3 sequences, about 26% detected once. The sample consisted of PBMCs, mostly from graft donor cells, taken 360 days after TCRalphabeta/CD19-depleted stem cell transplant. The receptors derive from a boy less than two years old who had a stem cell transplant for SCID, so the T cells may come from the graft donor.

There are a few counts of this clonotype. The CDR3 sequence is CATSRVAGETYEQYF. In nucleotides, the CDR3 is TGTGCCACCAGCAGAGTTGCAGGGGAAACCTACGAGCAGTACTTC. J is TRBJ2-7 and V is TRBV15; D perhaps matches TRBD1 (6 bases). This CDR3 is built from 15 residues. Germline lookup yields CDR1 LNHNV and CDR2 YYDKDF (reference sequence). The V gene lost 1 base and the J gene lost 2 bases, with 12 bases spanning the gap.

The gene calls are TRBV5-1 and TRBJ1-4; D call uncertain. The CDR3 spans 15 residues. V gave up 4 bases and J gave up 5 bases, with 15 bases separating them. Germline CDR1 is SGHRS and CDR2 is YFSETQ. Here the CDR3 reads CASSREGGLNEKLFF. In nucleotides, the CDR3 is TGCGCCAGCAGCCGAGAAGGCGGTCTAAATGAAAAACTGTTTTTT.

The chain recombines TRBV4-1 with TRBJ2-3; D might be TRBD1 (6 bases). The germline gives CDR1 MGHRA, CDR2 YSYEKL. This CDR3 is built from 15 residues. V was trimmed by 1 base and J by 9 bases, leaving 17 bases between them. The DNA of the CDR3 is TGCGCCAGCAGCCAAGCCATTGAAGGGGGATTGACGCAGTATTTT. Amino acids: CASSQAIEGGLTQYF.

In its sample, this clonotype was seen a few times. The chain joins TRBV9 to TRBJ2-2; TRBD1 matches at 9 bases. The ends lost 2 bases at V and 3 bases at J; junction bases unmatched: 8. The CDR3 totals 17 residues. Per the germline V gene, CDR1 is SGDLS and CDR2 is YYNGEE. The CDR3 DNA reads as TGTGCCAGCAGCGTTCCCCGGGACAGGGAGTACACCGGGGAGCTGTTTTTT. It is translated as CASSVPRDREYTGELFF.

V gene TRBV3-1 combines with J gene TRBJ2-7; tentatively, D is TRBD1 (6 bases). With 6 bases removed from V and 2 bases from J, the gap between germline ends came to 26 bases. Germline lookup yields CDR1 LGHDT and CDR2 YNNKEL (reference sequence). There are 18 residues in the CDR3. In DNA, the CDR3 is TGTGCCAGCAGTTTAGCACTGCTCGGGACATCCTTGACCTACGAGCAGTACTTC. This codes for CASSLALLGTSLTYEQYF.

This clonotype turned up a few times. Here the CDR3 reads CASMPAGTNNQPQHF. DNA for the CDR3: TGTGCCAGCATGCCGGCGGGGACGAACAATCAGCCCCAGCATTTT. The V and J genes are TRBV2 and TRBJ1-5; D is perhaps TRBD1 (5 bases). Trimming left V 7 bases short and J 3 bases short, with 16 bases between. The V gene's germline CDR1 is SNHLY and CDR2 FYNNEI. CDR3 length: 15 amino acids. The full variable domain, in which reference TRBV2 and TRBJ1-5 provide the parts outside the CDR3, is EPEVTQTPSHQVTQMGQEVILRCVPISNHLYFYWYRQILGQKVEFLVSFYNNEISEKSEIFDDQFSVERPDGSNFTLKIRSTKLEDSAMYFCASMPAGTNNQPQHFGDGTRLSIL.

CDR3 bases: TGTGCCAGCAGCCCGGGGGGGGAAGTGGGCGAGCAGTACTTC. This translates into CASSPGGEVGEQYF. The chain couples TRBV7-9 to TRBJ2-7, with 8 bases matching TRBD2. Germline CDR1 SEHNR, CDR2 FQNEAQ (reference sequence). Losses at the gene ends were 5 bases for V and 6 bases for J; bases not matched to a gene: 9. The CDR3 is 14 amino acids.

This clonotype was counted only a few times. Here the CDR3 reads CSARDRPNLGSYTF. CDR3 in DNA: TGCAGTGCTAGAGACAGGCCGAACTTAGGCAGCTACACCTTC. The J gene is TRBJ1-2, the V gene TRBV20-1; D call uncertain. Germline V gene data show CDR1 as DFQATT and CDR2 as SNEGSKA (reference sequence). V shed 0 bases and J shed 9 bases, with 17 bases lying between them. This CDR3 region has 14 residues.

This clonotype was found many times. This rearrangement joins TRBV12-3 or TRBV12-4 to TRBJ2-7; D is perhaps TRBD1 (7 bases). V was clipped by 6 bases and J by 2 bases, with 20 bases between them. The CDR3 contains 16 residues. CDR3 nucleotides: TGTGCCAGCAGCTCCCCCGCCCCAGGGGGGACCTACGAGCAGTACTTC. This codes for CASSSPAPGGTYEQYF.